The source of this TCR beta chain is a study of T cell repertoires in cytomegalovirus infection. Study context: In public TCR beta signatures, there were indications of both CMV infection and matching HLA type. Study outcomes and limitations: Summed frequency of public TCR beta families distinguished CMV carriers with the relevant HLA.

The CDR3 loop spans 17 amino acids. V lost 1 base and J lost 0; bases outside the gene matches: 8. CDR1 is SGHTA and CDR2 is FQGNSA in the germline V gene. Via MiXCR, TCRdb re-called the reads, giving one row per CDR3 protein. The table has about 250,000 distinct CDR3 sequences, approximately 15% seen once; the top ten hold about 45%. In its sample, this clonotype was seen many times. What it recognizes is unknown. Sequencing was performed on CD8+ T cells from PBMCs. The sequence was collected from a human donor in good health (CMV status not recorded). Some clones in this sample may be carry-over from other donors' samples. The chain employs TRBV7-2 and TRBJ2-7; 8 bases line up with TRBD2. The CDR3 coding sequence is TGTGCCAGCAGCTTAGGGATAAGCGGGGGAGCCTCCTACGAGCAGTACTTC. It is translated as CASSLGISGGASYEQYF.